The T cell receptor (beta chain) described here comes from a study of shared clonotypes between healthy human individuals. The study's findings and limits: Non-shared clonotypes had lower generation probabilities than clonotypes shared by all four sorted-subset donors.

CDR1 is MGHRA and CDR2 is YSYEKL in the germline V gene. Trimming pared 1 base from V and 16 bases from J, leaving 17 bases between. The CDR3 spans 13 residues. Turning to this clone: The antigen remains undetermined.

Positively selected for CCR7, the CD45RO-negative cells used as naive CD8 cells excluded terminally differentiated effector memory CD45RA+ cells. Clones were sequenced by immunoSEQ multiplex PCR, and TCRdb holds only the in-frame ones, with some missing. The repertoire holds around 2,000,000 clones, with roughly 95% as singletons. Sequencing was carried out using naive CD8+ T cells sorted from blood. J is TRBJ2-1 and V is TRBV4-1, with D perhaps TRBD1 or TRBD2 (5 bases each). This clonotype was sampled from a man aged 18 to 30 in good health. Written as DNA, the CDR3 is TGCGCCAGCAGCCAAGTCAGGGACGGAGATCAATTCTTC. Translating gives CASSQVRDGDQFF.